The 17 T cell receptor beta chains in this list originate from one sample, sequenced in a study of T cell clonality in common variable immunodeficiency. Sequenced by immunoSEQ multiplex PCR; TCRdb stores in-frame clones only, minus some. The sample shows 7,000 to 9,000 clones, no singletons; the ten largest hold 4% to 5.5%. Study findings and constraints: Fewer deletions and N-nucleotide insertions were reportedly seen in common variable immunodeficiency TCR beta sequences.

These receptors have no known antigen. Input material: peripheral blood mononuclear cells. These receptor sequences come from a human donor with common variable immunodeficiency.

Concerning this clone itself: Read coverage stops 3 residues before the CDR3 terminus; the germline J gene supplies the remainder. The chain uses TRBV19 and TRBJ1-5, with unresolved D. Deletions cut 4 bases from V and 8 bases from J, with 12 bases between. This CDR3 comprises 13 residues. CDR1 and CDR2 (germline): LNHDA, SQIVND (reference sequence). CDR3 region: CASSNGRGEPQHF. The CDR3 DNA, read in part, is TGTGCCAGTAGTAACGGACGGGGTGAGCCC.

Turning to this clone: The DNA ends 3 residues before the CDR3 does, and the rest of the CDR3 is filled in from the germline J gene. V and J are TRBV5-1 and TRBJ2-5, with D possibly being TRBD1 (6 bases). Trimming shortened V by 7 bases and J by 1 base, and 14 bases separated the two germline ends. Germline-derived CDR1 and CDR2 are SGHRS and YFSETQ. This CDR3 region has 14 residues. CDR3 DNA, as far as it was read: TGCGCCAGCCGTTTTACAGGGTCCCAAGAGACC. Translating it yields CASRFTGSQET. The whole CDR3 sequence is CASRFTGSQETQYF.

As to this clone: The CDR3 end is not reached by the read, which stops 3 residues before it; the germline J gene fills it in. This chain uses TRBV18 with TRBJ2-3; the match to TRBD1 covers 11 bases. The CDR3 spans 15 residues. Germline V gene sequence: CDR1 KGHSH, CDR2 LQKENI. Trimming cost V 4 bases and J 6 bases; bases outside gene matches: 6. CDR3 in amino acids: CASSQDRGLEDTQYF. CDR3 DNA (partial): TGTGCCAGCTCACAGGACAGGGGGCTTGAGGATACG.

Comments on this clone: The read terminates 3 residues before the CDR3 end, so the remaining end is supplied by the germline J gene. The chain uses TRBV5-1 and TRBJ2-7; 7 bases are a match to TRBD1. V shed 0 bases, J shed 5 bases, and the junction held 2 bases outside the gene matches. The CDR3 extends over 13 amino acids. CDR1 and CDR2 (germline): SGHRS, YFSETQ. CDR3: CASSLGQGDEQYF. The part of the CDR3 DNA that was read is TGCGCCAGCAGCTTGGGCCAGGGGGACGAG.

About this clone itself: The read ends 3 residues shy of where the CDR3 ends; the end is completed using the germline J gene. This chain links TRBV2 with TRBJ2-7; TRBD1 might be the D (5 bases). Germline V gene sequence: CDR1 SNHLY, CDR2 FYNNEI. The CDR3 is 15 residues long. V was shortened by 8 bases and J by 5 bases, with 22 bases between the two germline ends. CDR3: CASGALAALRDEQYF. The sequenced CDR3 bases are TGTGCCAGCGGGGCCTTAGCCGCGCTTCGGGACGAG.

By its share, this clone is medium-sized. The read ends 3 residues before the CDR3 terminus; that terminus is restored from the germline J gene. The V and J genes are TRBV20-1 and TRBJ2-1; maybe TRBD2 (5 bases). Trimming shortened V by 4 bases and J by 0 bases, and 16 bases separated the two germline ends. CDR3 length equals 16 residues. The germline V gene has CDR1 DFQATT and CDR2 SNEGSKA (reference sequence). Partial CDR3 DNA: TGCAGTGCTACCGATCTTGGCGGGCGCTCCTACAATGAG. Encoded protein: CSATDLGGRSYNE. The full CDR3 reads CSATDLGGRSYNEQFF.

By its share, this clone is large. The read gets to within 3 residues of the CDR3 end, and the germline J gene fills in the rest. The chain carries TRBV29-1 and TRBJ2-1; D might be TRBD2 (5 bases). Germline loops: CDR1 SQVTM, CDR2 ANQGSEA. Trimming stripped 4 bases from V and 7 bases from J, with 17 bases between. The CDR3 consists of 14 residues. CDR3 sequence: CSVGTTSGVNEQFF. The part of the CDR3 DNA that was read is TGCAGCGTTGGAACGACAAGCGGCGTTAATGAG.

Only a few counts were recorded for this clone. The CDR3 is cut off 3 residues early in the read; its end comes from the germline J gene. The chain joins TRBV5-5 to TRBJ1-6; 7 nucleotides line up with TRBD1. CDR3 length equals 15 residues. In germline, CDR1 is SGHKS, CDR2 YYEKEE (reference sequence). The DNA read from the CDR3 is TGTGCCAGCAGCCGTCCCGGGACAGTTCGGGGGCCC. Encoded protein: CASSRPGTVRGP. The CDR3 reads in full as CASSRPGTVRGPLHF.

With respect to this clone: The read terminates 3 residues ahead of where the CDR3 ends, so the germline J gene completes it. The chain carries TRBV7-6 and TRBJ2-7; 7 nucleotides agree with TRBD1. Germline V CDR1 and CDR2: SGHVS, FNYEAQ. The CDR3 extends over 14 amino acids. V was pared by 2 bases and J by 2 bases, with 3 bases of the junction left unmatched. CDR3 DNA, as far as it was read: TGTGCCAGCAGCTTAACAGGGGTGGCCTACGAG. This encodes CASSLTGVAYE. The complete CDR3 reads CASSLTGVAYEQYF.

This clone was recorded a few times. The read ends 3 residues shy of where the CDR3 ends; the end is completed using the germline J gene. The J gene is TRBJ2-7, the V gene TRBV7-6, with 10 bases fitting TRBD2. Losses at the gene ends were 3 bases for V and 2 bases for J; bases not matched to a gene: 7. CDR1 and CDR2 (germline): SGHVS, FNYEAQ. The CDR3 contains 16 residues. The CDR3 sequence is CASSFQLAGETYEQYF. CDR3 DNA, as far as it was read: TGTGCCAGCAGCTTCCAGCTAGCGGGGGAAACCTACGAG.

To note about this clone: The sequenced fragment ends 3 residues before the CDR3 boundary, so the rest is inferred from the germline J gene. J is TRBJ1-1 and V is TRBV18, with 8 bases identical to TRBD1. The CDR3 has 15 amino acids. Trimming cost V 3 bases and J 2 bases; bases outside gene matches: 5. Per germline, CDR1 KGHSH and CDR2 LQKENI. Incomplete CDR3 DNA: TGTGCCAGCTCACCCAACAGGGGGTTAAACACTGAA. Residues: CASSPNRGLNTE. The CDR3 in its entirety is CASSPNRGLNTEAFF.

CDR3 amino acids: CASSPTEGAYEQYF. The part of the CDR3 DNA that was read is TGTGCCAGCAGCCCGACGGAGGGGGCCTACGAG. The genes are TRBV13 and TRBJ2-7; the D call may be TRBD1 or TRBD2 (6 bases each). The CDR3 end falls 3 residues outside the read, so it is completed with the germline J gene. The CDR3 runs to 14 residues. Germline CDR1 PRHDT, CDR2 FYEKMQ (reference sequence). V was shortened by 5 bases and J by 2 bases, with 13 bases between the two germline ends.

In its sample, this clone was seen a few times. Sequencing ends 3 residues short of the CDR3 end; the germline J gene provides the rest. V usage is TRBV7-2 and J usage is TRBJ2-7; 7 nucleotides match TRBD2. Germline-derived CDR1 and CDR2 are SGHTA and FQGNSA. The CDR3 runs 15 residues. Trimming at V came to 8 bases and at J to 3 bases, leaving 13 bases not matched to a gene. Partial CDR3 DNA: TGTGCCAGCTCCCCGGCGGCTAGCGGAGACTACGAG. Residues: CASSPAASGDYE. The complete CDR3 sequence is CASSPAASGDYEQYF.

This clone was detected only a few times. The CDR3 is CASSFRIRGETQYF. Partial CDR3 DNA: TGTGCCAGTAGTTTCCGTATCCGGGGGGAGACC. The rearrangement uses TRBV19 and TRBJ2-5; D might be TRBD2 (6 bases). The read ends 3 residues shy of where the CDR3 ends; the end is completed using the germline J gene. The CDR3 consists of 14 residues. Trimming left V 5 bases short and J 5 bases short, with 15 bases between. Germline CDR1 reads LNHDA; CDR2 reads SQIVND (reference sequence). Full variable domain (remainder filled in from reference TRBV19 and TRBJ2-5): DGGITQSPKYLFRKEGQNVTLSCEQNLNHDAMYWYRQDPGQGLRLIYYSQIVNDFQKGDIAEGYSVSREKKESFPLTVTSAQKNPTAFYLCASSFRIRGETQYFGPGTRLLVL.

Turning to this clone: The read terminates 3 residues before the CDR3 end, so the remaining end is supplied by the germline J gene. The chain has TRBV19 and TRBJ1-2; 9 bases align to TRBD1. CDR1 is LNHDA and CDR2 is SQIVND in the germline V gene (reference sequence). The CDR3 has 14 residues. The ends lost 3 bases at V and 7 bases at J; junction bases unmatched: 6. Incomplete CDR3 DNA: TGTGCCAGTAGTATGGTGGACAGGGGAGTTGGC. Translating it yields CASSMVDRGVG. The whole CDR3 reads CASSMVDRGVGYTF.

This clone has more than one count but fewer than ten. The read is 3 residues too short to cover the CDR3 end, so that end is filled in from the germline J gene. This chain connects TRBV7-2 to TRBJ2-1, with TRBD2 as a possible D gene (6 bases). In germline, CDR1 is SGHTA, CDR2 FQGNSA. V dropped 0 bases and J dropped 3 bases, with 12 bases sitting between them. The CDR3 loop spans 16 amino acids. This CDR3 reads CASSLAFSGDYNEQFF. The sequenced CDR3 bases are TGTGCCAGCAGCTTAGCGTTTAGCGGAGACTACAATGAG.

The sequenced CDR3 bases are TGTGCCAGCAGCTTAATACTAGTCCCCAATGAG. Amino acid sequence: CASSLILVPNE. The complete CDR3 sequence is CASSLILVPNEQFF. The rearrangement joins TRBV7-9 to TRBJ2-1; tentatively, D is TRBD2 (5 bases). The read ends 3 residues before the CDR3 terminus; that terminus is restored from the germline J gene. Germline V lookup: CDR1 SEHNR, CDR2 FQNEAQ (reference sequence). This CDR3 is 14 amino acids long. V lost 2 bases to trimming and J lost 6 bases, with 11 bases between them.